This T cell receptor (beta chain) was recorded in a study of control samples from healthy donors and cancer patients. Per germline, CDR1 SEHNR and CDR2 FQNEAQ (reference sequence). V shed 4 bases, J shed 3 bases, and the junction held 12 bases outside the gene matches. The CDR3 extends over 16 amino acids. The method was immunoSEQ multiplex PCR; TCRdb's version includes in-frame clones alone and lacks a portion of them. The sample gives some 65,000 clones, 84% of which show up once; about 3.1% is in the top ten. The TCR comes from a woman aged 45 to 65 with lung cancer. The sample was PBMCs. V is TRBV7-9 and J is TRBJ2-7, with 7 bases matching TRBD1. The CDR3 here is CASSWEIGTADYEQYF. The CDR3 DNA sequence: TGTGCCAGCAGCTGGGAAATCGGGACAGCCGACTACGAGCAGTACTTC.